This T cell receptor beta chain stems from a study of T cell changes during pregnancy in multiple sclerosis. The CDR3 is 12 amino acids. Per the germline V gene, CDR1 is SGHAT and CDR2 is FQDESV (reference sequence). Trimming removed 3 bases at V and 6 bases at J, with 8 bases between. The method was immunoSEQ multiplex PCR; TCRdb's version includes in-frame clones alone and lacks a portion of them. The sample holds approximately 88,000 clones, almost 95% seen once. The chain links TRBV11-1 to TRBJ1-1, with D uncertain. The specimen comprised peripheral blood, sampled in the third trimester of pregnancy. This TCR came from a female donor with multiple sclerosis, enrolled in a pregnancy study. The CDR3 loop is CASSFGVAEAFF. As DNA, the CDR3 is TGTGCCAGCAGCTTCGGGGTCGCTGAAGCTTTCTTT.